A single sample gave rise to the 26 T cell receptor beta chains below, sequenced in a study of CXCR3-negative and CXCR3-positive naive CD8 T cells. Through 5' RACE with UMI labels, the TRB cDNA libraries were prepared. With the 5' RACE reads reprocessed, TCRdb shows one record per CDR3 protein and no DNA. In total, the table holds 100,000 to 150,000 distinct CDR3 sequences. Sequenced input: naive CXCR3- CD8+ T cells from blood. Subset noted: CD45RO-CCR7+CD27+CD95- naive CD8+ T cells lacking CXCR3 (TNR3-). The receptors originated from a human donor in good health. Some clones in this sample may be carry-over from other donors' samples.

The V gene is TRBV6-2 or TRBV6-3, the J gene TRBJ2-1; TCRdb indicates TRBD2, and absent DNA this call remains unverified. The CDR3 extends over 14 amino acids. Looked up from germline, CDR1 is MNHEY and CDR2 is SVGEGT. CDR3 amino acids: CASSYSGLHNEQFF.

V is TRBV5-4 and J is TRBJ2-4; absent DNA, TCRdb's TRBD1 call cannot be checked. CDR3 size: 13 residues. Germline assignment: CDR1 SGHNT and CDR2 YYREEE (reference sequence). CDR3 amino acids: CASSLSGGDIQYF.

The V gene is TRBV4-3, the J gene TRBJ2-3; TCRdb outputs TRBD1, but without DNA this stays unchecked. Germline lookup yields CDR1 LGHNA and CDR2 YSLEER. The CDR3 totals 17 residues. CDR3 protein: CASSQAGGQQITDTQYF.

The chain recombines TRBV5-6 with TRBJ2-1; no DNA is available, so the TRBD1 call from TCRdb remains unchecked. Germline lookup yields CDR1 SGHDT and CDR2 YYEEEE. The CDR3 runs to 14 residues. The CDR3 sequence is CASSLLTGANEQFF.

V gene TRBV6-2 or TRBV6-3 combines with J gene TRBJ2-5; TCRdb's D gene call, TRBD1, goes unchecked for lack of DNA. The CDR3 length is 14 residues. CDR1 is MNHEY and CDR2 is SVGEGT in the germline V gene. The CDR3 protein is CASSGSGQGETQYF.

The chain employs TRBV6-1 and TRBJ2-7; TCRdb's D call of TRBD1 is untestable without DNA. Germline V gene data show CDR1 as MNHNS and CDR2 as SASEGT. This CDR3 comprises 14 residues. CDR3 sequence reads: CASSEGLPPYEQYF.

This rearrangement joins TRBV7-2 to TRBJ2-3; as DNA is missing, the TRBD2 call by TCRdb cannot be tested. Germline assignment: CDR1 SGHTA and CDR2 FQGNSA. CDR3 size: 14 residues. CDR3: CASSLLEGPDTQYF.

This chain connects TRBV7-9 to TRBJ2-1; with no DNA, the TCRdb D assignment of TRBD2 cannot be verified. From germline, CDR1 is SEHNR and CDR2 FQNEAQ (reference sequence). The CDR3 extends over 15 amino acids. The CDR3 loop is CASSLVSSGGYEQFF.

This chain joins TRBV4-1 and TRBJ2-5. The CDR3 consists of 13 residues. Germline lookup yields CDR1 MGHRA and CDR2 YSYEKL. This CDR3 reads CASSQGLQETQYF.

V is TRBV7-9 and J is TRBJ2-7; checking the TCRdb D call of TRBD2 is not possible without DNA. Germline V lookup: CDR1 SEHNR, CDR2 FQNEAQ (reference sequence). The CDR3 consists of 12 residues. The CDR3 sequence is CASSLEGHEQYF. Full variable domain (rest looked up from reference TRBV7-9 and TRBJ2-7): DTGVSQNPRHKITKRGQNVTFRCDPISEHNRLYWYRQTLGQGPEFLTYFQNEAQLEKSRLLSDRFSAERPKGSFSTLEIQRTEQGDSAMYLCASSLEGHEQYFGPGTRLTVT.

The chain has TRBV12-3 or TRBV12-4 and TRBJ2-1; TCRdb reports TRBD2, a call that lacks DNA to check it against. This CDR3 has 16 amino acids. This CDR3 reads CASRSTLAGGRNEQFF.

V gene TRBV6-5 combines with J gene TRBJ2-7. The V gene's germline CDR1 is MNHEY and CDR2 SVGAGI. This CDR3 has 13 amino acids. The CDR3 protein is CASSYSVVYEQCF.

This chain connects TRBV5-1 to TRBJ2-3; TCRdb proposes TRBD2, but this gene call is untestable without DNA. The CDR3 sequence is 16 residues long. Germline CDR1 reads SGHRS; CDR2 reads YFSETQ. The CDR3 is CASSLSNRLPTDTQYF.

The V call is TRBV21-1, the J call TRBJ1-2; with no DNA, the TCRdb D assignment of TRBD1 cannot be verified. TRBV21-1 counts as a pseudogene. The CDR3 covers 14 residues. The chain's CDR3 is CASSTPSRDYGYTF.

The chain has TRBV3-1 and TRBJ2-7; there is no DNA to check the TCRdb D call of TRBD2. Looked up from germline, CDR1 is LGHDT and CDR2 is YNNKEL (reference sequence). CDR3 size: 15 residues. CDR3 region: CASSPPSGGSYEQYF.

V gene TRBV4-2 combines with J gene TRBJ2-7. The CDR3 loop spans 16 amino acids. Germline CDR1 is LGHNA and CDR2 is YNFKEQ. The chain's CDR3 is CASSQDLGPSSYEQYF.

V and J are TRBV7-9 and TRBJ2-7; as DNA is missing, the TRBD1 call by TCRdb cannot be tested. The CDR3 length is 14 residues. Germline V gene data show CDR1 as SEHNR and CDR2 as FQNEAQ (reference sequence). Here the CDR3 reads CASSLQGIINEQYF.

The CDR3 region is CASSPTSGETDTQYF. The chain recombines TRBV12-3 or TRBV12-4 with TRBJ2-3; with no DNA, the TCRdb D assignment of TRBD2 cannot be verified. The CDR3 consists of 15 residues.

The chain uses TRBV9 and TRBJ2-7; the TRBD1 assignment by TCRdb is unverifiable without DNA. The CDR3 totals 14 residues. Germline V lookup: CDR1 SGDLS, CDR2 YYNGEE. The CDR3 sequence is CASSPRDGIYEQYF. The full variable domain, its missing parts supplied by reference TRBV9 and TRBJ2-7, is DSGVTQTPKHLITATGQRVTLRCSPRSGDLSVYWYQQSLDQGLQFLIQYYNGEERAKGNILERFSAQQFPDLHSELNLSSLELGDSALYFCASSPRDGIYEQYFGPGTRLTVT.

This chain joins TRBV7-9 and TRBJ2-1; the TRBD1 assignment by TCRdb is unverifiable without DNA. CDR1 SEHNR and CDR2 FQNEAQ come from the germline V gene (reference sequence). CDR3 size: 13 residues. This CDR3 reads CASSPEGRDEQFF.

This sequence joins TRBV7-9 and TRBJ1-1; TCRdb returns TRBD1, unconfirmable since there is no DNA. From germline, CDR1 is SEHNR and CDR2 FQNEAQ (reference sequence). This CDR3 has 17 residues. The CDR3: CASSLPGGLGGNTEAFF.

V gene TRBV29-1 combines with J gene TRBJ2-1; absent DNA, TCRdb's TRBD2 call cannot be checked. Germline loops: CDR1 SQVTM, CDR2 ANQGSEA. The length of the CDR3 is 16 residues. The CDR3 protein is CSVEGPASGRYNEQFF.

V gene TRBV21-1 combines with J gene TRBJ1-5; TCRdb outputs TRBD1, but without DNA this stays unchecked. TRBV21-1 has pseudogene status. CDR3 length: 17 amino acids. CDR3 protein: CASSKEEDRGLNQPQHF.

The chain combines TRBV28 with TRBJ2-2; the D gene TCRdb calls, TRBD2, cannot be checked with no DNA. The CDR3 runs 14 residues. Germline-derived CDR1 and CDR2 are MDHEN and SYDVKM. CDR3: CASRRLANTGELFF.

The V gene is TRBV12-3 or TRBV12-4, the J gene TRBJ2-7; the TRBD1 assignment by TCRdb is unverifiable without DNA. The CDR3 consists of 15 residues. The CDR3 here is CASSSTGQGAGEQYF.

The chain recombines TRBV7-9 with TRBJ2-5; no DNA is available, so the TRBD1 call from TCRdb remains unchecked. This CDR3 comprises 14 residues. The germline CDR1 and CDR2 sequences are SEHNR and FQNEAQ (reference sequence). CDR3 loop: CASSSEGAGETQYF.